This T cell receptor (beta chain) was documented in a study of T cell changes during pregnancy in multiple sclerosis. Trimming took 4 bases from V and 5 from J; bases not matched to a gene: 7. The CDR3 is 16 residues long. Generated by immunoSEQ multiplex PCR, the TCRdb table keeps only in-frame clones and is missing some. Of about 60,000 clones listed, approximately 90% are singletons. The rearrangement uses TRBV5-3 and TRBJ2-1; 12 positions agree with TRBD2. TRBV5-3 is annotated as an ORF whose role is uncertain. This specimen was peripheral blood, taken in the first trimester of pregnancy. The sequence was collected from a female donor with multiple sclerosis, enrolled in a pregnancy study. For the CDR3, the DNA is TGTGCCAGAAGCCCTTGGCTAGCGGGAGGGGACAATGAGCAGTTCTTC. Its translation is CARSPWLAGGDNEQFF.